This paragraph reports one T cell receptor beta chain. As yet, its antigen is unknown. Profiling relied on immunoSEQ multiplex PCR, and the TCRdb table lists in-frame clones only, not all of them. The sample has 10,000 to 15,000 clones, about 90% seen once. This sample was taken from a study of PD-1 blockade in classical Hodgkin lymphoma. Broader study findings: Unlike CD8+ TCR diversity, which did not rise significantly by C4D1, CD4+ TCR diversity did.

Exposure to brentuximab vedotin varied, and each patient had relapsed following autologous stem cell transplantation. Purified CD4+ T cells were obtained from thawed PBMCs through magnetic negative selection. Sample: CD4+ T cells from blood, taken at baseline. The TCR sequence derives from a human donor with classical Hodgkin lymphoma.

CDR3 amino acids: CASSVASLGTDTQYF. CDR3 DNA sequence: TGCGCCAGCAGCGTAGCTAGCTTGGGCACAGATACGCAGTATTTT. This chain connects TRBV5-1 to TRBJ2-3; D may be TRBD2 (5 bases). This CDR3 is 15 amino acids long. The V gene lost 4 bases and the J gene lost 1 base, with 13 bases spanning the gap. CDR1 is SGHRS and CDR2 is YFSETQ in the germline V gene.